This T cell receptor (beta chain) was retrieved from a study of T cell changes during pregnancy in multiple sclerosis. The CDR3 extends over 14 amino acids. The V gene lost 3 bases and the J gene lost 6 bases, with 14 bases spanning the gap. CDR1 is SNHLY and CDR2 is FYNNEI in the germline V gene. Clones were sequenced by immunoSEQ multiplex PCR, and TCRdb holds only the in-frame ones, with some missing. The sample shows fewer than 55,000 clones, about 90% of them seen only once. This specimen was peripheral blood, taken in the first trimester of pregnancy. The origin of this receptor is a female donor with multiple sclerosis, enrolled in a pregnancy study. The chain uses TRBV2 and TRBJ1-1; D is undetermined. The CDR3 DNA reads TGTGCCAGCAGTGACCCCGTCTTGGGCGCTGAAGCTTTCTTT. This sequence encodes CASSDPVLGAEAFF.